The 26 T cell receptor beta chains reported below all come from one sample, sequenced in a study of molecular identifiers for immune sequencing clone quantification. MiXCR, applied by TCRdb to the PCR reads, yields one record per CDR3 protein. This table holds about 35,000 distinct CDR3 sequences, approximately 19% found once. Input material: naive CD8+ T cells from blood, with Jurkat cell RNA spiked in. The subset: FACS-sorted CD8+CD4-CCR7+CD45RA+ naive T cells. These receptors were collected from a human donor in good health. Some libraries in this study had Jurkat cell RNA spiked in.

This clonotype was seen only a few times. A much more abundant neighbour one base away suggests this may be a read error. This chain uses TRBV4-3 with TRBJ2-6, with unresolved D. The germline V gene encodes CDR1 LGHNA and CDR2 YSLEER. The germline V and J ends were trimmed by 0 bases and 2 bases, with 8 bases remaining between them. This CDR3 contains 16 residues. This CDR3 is CASSQDLRPGANVLTF. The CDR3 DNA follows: TGCGCCAGCAGCCAAGATTTGCGACCTGGGGCCAACGTCCTGACTTTC.

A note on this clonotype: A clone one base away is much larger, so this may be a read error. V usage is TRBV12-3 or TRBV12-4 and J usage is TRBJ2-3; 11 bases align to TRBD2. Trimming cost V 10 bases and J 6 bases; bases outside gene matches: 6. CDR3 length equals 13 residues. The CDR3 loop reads CAISGGVRDTQYF. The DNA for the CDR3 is TGTGCCATTAGCGGGGGGGTACGGGATACGCAGTATTTT.

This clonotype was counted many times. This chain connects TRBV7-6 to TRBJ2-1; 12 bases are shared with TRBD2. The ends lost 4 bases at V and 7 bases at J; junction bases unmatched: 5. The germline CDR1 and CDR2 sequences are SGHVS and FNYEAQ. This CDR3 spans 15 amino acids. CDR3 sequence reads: CASSYLAGGKNEQFF. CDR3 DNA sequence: TGTGCCAGCAGCTACCTAGCGGGAGGGAAAAATGAGCAGTTCTTC. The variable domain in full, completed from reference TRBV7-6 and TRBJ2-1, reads GAGVSQSPRYKVTKRGQDVALRCDPISGHVSLYWYRQALGQGPEFLTYFNYEAQQDKSGLPNDRFSAERPEGSISTLTIQRTEQRDSAMYRCASSYLAGGKNEQFFGPGTRLTVL.

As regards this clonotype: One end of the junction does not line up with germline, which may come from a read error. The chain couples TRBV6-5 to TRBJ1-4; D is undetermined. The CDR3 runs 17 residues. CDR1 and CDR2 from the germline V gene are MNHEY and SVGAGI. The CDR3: CASNYTNVGATNEKLFF. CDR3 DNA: TGTGCCAGCAATTACACCAACGTCGGTGCAACTAATGAAAAACTGTTTTTT.

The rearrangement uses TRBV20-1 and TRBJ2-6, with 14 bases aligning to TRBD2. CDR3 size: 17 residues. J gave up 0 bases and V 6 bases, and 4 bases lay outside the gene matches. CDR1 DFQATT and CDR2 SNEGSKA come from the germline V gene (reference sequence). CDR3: CSAQGTSGSSGANVLTF. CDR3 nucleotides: TGCAGTGCGCAAGGGACTAGCGGGAGCTCTGGGGCCAACGTCCTGACTTTC.

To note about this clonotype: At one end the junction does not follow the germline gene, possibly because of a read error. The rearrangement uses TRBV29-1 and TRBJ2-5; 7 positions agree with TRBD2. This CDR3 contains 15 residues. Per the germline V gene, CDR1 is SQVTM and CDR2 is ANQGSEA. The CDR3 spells CCVQPHGTGGETLYF. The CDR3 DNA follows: TGCTGCGTGCAACCCCACGGGACGGGGGGTGAGACCCTGTACTTC.

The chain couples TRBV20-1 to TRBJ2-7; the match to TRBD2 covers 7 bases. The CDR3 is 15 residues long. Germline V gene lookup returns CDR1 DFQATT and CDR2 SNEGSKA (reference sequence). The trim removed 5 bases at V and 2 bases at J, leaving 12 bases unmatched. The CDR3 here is CSAERLAVSTYEQYF. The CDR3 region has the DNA TGCAGTGCTGAAAGACTAGCCGTTAGCACCTACGAGCAGTACTTC.

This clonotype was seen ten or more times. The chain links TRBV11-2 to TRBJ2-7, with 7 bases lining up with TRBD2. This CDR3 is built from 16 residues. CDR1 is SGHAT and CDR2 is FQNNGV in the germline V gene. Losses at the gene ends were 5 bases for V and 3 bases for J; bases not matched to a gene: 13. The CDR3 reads CASSDPQSSGVYEQYF. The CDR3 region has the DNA TGTGCCAGCAGCGACCCGCAGTCTAGCGGAGTCTACGAGCAGTACTTC.

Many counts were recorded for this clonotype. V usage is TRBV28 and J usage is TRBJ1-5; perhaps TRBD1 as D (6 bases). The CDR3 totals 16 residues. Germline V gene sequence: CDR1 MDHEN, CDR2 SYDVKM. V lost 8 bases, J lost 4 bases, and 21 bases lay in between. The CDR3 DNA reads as TGTGCCAGCGCAAGGCCGGGGGCATTACGAAATCAGCCCCAGCATTTT. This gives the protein CASARPGALRNQPQHF.

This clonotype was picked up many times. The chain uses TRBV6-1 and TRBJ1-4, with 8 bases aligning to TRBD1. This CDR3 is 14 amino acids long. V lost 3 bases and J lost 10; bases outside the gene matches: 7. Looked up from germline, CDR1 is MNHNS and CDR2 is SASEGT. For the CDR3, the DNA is TGTGCCAGCAGTGAGACAGGGGAGTATGGAAAACTGTTTTTT. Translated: CASSETGEYGKLFF.

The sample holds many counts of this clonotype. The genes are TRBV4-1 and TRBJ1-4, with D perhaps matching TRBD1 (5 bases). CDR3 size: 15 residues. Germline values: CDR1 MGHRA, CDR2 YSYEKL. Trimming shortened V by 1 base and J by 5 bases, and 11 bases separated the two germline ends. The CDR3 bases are TGCGCCAGCAGCCAAGGAGGGACGGTGAATGAAAAACTGTTTTTT. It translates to CASSQGGTVNEKLFF.

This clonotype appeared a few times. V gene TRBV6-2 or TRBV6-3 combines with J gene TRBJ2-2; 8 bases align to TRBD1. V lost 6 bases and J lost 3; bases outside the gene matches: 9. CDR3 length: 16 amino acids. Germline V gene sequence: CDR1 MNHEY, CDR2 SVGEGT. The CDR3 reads CASRPRQGFDTGELFF. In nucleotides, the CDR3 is TGTGCCAGCAGACCCAGACAGGGGTTTGACACCGGGGAGCTGTTTTTT.

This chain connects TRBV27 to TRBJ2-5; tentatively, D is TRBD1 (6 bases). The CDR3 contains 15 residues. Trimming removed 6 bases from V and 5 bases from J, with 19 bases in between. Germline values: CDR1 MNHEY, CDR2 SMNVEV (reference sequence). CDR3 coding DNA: TGTGCCAGCAGCTCCAGGGACACCCGAGGGGAGACCCAGTACTTC. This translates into CASSSRDTRGETQYF.

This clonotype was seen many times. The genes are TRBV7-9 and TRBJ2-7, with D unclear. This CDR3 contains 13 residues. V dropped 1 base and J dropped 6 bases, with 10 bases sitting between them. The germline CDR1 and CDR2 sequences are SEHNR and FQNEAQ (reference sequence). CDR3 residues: CASSLGAVLEQYF. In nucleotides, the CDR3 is TGTGCCAGCAGCTTAGGGGCGGTCCTCGAGCAGTACTTC.

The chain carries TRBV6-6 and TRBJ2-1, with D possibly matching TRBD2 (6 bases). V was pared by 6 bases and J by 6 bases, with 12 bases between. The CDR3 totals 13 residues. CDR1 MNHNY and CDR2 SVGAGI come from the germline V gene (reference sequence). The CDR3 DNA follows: TGTGCCAGCAGACCTAGACTAGGCAATGAGCAGTTCTTC. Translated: CASRPRLGNEQFF.

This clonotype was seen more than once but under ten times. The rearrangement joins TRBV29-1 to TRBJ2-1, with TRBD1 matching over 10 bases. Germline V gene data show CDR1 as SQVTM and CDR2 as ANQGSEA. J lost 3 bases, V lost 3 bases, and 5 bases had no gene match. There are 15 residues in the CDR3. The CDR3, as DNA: TGCAGCGTTGAGCAGGGACAGGGGCACTACAATGAGCAGTTCTTC. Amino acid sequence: CSVEQGQGHYNEQFF.

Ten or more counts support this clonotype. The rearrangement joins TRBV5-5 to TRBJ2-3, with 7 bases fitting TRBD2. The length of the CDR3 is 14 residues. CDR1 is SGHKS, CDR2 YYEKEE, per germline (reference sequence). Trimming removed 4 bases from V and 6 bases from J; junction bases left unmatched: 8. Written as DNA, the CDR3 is TGTGCCAGCAGCCCGGGTGTGGGGGGGGATACGCAGTATTTT. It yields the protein CASSPGVGGDTQYF.

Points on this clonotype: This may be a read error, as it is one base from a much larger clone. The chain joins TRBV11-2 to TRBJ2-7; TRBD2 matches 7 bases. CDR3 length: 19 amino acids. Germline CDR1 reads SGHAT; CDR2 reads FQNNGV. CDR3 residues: CASSPGVGGLGKYLYEQHF. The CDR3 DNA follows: TGTGCCAGCAGCCCGGGAGTCGGGGGGTTAGGGAAGTACTTATACGAGCAGCACTTC.

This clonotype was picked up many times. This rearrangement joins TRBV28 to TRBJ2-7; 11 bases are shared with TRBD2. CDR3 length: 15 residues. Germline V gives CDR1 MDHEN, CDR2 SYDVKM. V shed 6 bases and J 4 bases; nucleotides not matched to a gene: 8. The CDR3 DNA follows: TGTGCCAGCAGACATAGCGGGAGGGCCCTTTACGAGCAGTACTTC. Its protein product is CASRHSGRALYEQYF.

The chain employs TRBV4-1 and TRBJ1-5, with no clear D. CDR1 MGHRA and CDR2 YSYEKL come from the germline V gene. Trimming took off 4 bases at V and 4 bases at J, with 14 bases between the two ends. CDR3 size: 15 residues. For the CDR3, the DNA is TGCGCCAGCAGCCGAGCTCCGGGGTCAAATCAGCCCCAGCATTTT. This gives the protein CASSRAPGSNQPQHF.

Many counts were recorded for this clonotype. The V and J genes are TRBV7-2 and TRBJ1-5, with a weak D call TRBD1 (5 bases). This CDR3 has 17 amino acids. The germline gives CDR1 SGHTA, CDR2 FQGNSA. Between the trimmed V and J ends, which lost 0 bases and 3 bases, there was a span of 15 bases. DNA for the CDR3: TGTGCCAGCAGCTTAGCGCCCGGGGGTAGAGTCAATCAGCCCCAGCATTTT. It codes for CASSLAPGGRVNQPQHF. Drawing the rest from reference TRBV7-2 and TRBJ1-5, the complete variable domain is GAGVSQSPSNKVTEKGKDVELRCDPISGHTALYWYRQSLGQGLEFLIYFQGNSAPDKSGLPSDRFSAERTGGSVSTLTIQRTQQEDSAVYLCASSLAPGGRVNQPQHFGDGTRLSIL.

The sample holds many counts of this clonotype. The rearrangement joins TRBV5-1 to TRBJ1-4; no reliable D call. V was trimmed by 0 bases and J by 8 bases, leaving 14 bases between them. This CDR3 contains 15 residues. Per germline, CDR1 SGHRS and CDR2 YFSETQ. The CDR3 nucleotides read TGCGCCAGCAGCTTGGCCGGAGACCCCGGGGAAAAACTGTTTTTT. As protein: CASSLAGDPGEKLFF.

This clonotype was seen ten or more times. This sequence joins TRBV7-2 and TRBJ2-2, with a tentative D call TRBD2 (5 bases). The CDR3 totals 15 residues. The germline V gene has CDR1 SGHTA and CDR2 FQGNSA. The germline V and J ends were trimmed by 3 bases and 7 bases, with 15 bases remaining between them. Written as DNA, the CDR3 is TGTGCCAGCAGCTTGATGAGTTTTGAGGGCGGGGAGCTGTTTTTT. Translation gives CASSLMSFEGGELFF.

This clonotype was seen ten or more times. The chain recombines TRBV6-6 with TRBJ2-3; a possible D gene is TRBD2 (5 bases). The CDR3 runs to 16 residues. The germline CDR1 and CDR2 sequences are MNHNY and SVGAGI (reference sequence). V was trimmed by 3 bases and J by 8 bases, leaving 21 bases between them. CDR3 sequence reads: CASSYLFGQEEVTQYF. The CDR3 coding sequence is TGTGCCAGCAGTTATCTTTTCGGGCAGGAGGAAGTTACGCAGTATTTT.

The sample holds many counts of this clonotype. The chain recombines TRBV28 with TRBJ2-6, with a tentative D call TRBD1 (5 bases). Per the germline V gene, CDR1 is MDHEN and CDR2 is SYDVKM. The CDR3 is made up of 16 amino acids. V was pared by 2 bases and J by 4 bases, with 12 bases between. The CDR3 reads CASSLQGSGGANVLTF. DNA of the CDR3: TGTGCCAGCAGTTTACAGGGTTCTGGAGGGGCCAACGTCCTGACTTTC. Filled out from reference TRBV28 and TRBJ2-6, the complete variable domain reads DVKVTQSSRYLVKRTGEKVFLECVQDMDHENMFWYRQDPGLGLRLIYFSYDVKMKEKGDIPEGYSVSREKKERFSLILESASTNQTSMYLCASSLQGSGGANVLTFGAGSRLTVL.

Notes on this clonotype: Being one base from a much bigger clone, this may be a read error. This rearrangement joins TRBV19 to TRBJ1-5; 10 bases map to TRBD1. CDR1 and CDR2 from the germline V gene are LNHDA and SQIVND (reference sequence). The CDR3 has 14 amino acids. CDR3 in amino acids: CGSSGDRGDQPQHF. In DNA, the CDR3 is TGTGGCAGTAGTGGGGACAGGGGCGACCAGCCCCAGCATTTT.